The clone carrying this TCR beta chain was seen at least ten times. Its specificity is unknown. This CDR3 has 13 residues. The germline gives CDR1 WNHNN, CDR2 SYGVQD (reference sequence). V was pared by 1 base and J by 4 bases, with 7 bases between. This entry comes from a study of Graves' ophthalmopathy and Graves' hyperthyroidism. Included hyperthyroidism patients were aged 18 to 65 and newly diagnosed (under 2 months' duration). Study-level findings and limits: Ophthalmopathy could be told apart from stable hyperthyroidism by a 13-signature model (about 89% sensitivity, approximately 81% specificity). Also, most clonotypes expanded in the thyroid above 0.001 frequency appeared in blood.

The authors amplified TCR beta CDR3 regions, and they did so from RNA transcripts for repertoire sequencing. Investigators did first-round RT-PCR with HTBI primers, then second-round multiplex PCR. TCRdb reanalysed the multiplex PCR reads using MiXCR and keeps one entry per CDR3 protein. This table holds 900,000 to 1,200,000 distinct CDR3 sequences, about 40% found once. This receptor was identified in an adult man with Graves' hyperthyroidism. Sequencing was performed on peripheral blood or thyroid tissue (not recorded which). The chain recombines TRBV10-1 with TRBJ1-1; D may be TRBD1 (5 bases). The CDR3 DNA sequence: TGCGCCAGCAGTGAGTTTCAGGGCACTGAAGCTTTCTTT. It specifies CASSEFQGTEAFF.